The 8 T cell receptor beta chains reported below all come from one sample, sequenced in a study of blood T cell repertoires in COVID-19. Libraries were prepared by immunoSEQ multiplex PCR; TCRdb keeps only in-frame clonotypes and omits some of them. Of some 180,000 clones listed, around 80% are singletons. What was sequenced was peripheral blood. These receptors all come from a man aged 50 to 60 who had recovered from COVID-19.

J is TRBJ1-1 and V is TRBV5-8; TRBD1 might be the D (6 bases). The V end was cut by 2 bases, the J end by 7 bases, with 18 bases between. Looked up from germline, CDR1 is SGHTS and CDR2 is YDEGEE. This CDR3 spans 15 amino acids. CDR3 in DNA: TGTGCCAGCAGCTTAAACCCCGGGACACATATTGAAGCTTTCTTT. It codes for CASSLNPGTHIEAFF.

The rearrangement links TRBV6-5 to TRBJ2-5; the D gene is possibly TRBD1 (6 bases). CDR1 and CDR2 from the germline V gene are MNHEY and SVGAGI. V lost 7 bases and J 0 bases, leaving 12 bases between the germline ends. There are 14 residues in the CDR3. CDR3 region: CASTRGDNQETQYF. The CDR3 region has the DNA TGTGCCAGCACCCGTGGGGACAACCAAGAGACCCAGTACTTC.

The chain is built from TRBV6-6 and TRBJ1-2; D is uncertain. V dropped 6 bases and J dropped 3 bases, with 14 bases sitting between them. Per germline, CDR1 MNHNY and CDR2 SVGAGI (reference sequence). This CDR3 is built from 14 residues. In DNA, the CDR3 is TGTGCCAGCAGCGAGGATGGGTCGGACTATGGCTACACCTTC. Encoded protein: CASSEDGSDYGYTF.

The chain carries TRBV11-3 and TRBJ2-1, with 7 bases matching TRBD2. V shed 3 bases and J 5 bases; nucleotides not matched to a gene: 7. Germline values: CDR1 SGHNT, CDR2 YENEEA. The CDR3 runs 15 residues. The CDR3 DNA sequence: TGTGCCAGCAGCTTGTCAGCGGGAACGGACAATGAGCAGTTCTTC. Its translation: CASSLSAGTDNEQFF. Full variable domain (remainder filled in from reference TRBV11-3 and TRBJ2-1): EAGVVQSPRYKIIEKKQPVAFWCNPISGHNTLYWYLQNLGQGPELLIRYENEEAVDDSQLPKDRFSAERLKGVDSTLKIQPAELGDSAVYLCASSLSAGTDNEQFFGPGTRLTVL.

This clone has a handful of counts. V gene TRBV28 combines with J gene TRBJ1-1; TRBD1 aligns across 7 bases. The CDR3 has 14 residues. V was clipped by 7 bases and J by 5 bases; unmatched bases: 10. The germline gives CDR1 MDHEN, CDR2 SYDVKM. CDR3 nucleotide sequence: TGTGCCAGCATACCTGACAGGGAATGGACTGAAGCTTTCTTT. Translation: CASIPDREWTEAFF.

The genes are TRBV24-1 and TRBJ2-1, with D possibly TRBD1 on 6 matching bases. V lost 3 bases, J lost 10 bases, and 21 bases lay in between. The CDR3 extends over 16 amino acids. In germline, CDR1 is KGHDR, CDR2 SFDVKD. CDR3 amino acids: CATSDTSTGGHREQFF. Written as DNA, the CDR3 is TGTGCCACCAGTGATACATCGACAGGCGGCCATAGGGAGCAGTTCTTC.

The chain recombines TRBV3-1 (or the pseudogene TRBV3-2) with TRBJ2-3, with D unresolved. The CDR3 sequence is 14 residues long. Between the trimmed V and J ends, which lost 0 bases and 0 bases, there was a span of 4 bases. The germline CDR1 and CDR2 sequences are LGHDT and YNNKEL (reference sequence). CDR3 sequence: CASSQDSSTDTQYF. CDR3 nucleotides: TGTGCCAGCAGCCAAGATAGTAGCACAGATACGCAGTATTTT.

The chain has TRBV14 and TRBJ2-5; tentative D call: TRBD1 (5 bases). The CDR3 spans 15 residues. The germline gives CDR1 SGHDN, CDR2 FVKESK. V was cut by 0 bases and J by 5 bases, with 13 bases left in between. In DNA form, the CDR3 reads TGTGCCAGCAGCCAAGACAGGGCCTCCTGGGAGACCCAGTACTTC. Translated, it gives CASSQDRASWETQYF.